This TCR beta chain was profiled in a study of chronic HIV infection and antiretroviral therapy (dated by TCRdb to about 2015). There are a few counts of this clonotype. Its antigen is currently not known. Base quality data are lacking; no much larger clone is found one base away. CDR1 and CDR2 were assigned from the germline V gene as SQVTM and ANQGSEA. V is cut by 3 bases and J by 5 bases, and the space between the germline ends is 13 bases. Its CDR3 holds 14 amino acids, cysteine through phenylalanine. CDR3 DNA only is kept here, 42 bases in frame from base 1. Library preparation used 5' RACE. Sequencing took place on an Illumina MiSeq. TCRdb redid the processing of the public reads, applying fastp at Q25 and MiXCR, and retained in-frame beta chains. CDR3 protein sequences are deduplicated, and each keeps its most common genes and DNA. The sample table contains 40,000 or so distinct CDR3 sequences; only one count was recorded for about 7.4% of them. Of the sample, 2.9% is held by the ten largest clones.

The sequence is built from TRBV29-1 and TRBJ2-2; the D gene is unclear. The sample was peripheral blood. The sequence derives from an adult who had HIV and had not received antiretroviral therapy, or was an uninfected healthy control (not recorded which). At the DNA level, the sequence is TGCAGCGTTGAGTCCTCAGCTACTACCGGGGAGCTGTTTTTT. It encodes CSVESSATTGELFF.